This T cell receptor beta chain was recovered during a study of T-cell reconstitution after alpha-beta-depleted transplantation in children. The CDR3 has 15 amino acids. Between the trimmed V and J ends, which lost 0 bases and 10 bases, there was a span of 16 bases. Germline V gene data show CDR1 as ENHRY and CDR2 as SYGVKD. Findings and caveats of the study: As was reported, about two months after transplant, alpha-beta T cells came from several hundred expanded graft clones. A year post-transplant, T-cell counts and diversity derived mostly from newly produced T cells. Recipient T cells and thymic progenitors that survived gave rise to the high TCRbeta diversity observed at day 60 in some patients.

With regard to this clonotype: Its specificity is unknown.

Unique molecular identifiers were built into the TCRbeta library. One entry per CDR3 protein, called by TCRdb with MiXCR from the PCR reads. The sample includes about 500,000 distinct CDR3 sequences, 10% to 12% of them seen just once. The TCR originated in a female patient aged 2-15 years who had a stem cell transplant for aplastic anemia, so the T cells may come from the graft donor. The chain joins TRBV10-3 to TRBJ2-1; no firm D call. The source material was PBMCs, mostly from graft donor cells, sampled 180 days after TCRalphabeta/CD19-depleted stem cell transplant. CDR3 protein: CAISESYLTNDEQFF. CDR3 DNA sequence: TGTGCCATCAGTGAGTCGTATCTTACTAACGACGAGCAGTTCTTC.